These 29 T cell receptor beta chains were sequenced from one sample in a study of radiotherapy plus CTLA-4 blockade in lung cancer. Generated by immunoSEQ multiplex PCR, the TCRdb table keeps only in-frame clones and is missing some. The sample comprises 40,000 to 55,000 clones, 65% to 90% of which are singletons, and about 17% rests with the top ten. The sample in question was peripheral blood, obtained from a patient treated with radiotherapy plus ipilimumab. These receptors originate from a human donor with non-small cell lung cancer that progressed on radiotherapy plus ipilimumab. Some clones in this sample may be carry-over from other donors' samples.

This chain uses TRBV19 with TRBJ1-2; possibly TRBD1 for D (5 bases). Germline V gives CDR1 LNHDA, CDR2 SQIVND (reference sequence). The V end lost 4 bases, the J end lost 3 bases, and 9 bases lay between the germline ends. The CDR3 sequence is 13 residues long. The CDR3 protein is CASSKDTDYGYTF. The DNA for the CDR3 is TGTGCCAGTAGTAAGGACACCGACTATGGCTACACCTTC. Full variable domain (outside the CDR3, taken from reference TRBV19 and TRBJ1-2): DGGITQSPKYLFRKEGQNVTLSCEQNLNHDAMYWYRQDPGQGLRLIYYSQIVNDFQKGDIAEGYSVSREKKESFPLTVTSAQKNPTAFYLCASSKDTDYGYTFGSGTRLTVV.

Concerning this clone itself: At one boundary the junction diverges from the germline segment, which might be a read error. The CDR3 bases are TGTGCCAGCAGTGAGGATGATCACATCCTAGACTTC. This codes for CASSEDDHILDF. The chain joins TRBV25-1 to TRBJ1-2; no clear D gene. Germline CDR1 is MGHDK and CDR2 is SYGVNS. CDR3 length equals 12 residues.

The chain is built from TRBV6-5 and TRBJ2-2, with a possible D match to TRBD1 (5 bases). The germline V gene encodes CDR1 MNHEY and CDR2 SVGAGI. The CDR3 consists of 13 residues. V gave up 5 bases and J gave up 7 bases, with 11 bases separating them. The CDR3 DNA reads TGTGCCAGCAGTCAGGGATTTAACGGGGAGCTGTTTTTT. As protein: CASSQGFNGELFF.

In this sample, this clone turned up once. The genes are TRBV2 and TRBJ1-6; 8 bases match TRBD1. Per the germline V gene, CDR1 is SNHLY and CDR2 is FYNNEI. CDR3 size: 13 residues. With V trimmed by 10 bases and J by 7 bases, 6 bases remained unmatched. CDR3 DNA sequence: TGTGCCATCCAGGGGGCCCAGAATTCACCCCTCCACTTT. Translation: CAIQGAQNSPLHF.

The CDR3 here is CASGLTLAGGRTDTQYF. In nucleotides, the CDR3 is TGTGCTAGTGGTTTGACCCTAGCGGGAGGGAGGACAGATACGCAGTATTTT. The V gene is TRBV12-5, the J gene TRBJ2-3; 12 bases map to TRBD2. V lost 2 bases and J lost 3; bases outside the gene matches: 6. Germline loops: CDR1 LGHNT, CDR2 FRNRAP. The CDR3 extends over 17 amino acids.

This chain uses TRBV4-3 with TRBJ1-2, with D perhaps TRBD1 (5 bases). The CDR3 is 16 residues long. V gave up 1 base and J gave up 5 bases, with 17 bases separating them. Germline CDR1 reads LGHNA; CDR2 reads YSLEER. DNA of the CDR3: TGCGCCAGCAGCCAAGGACAGACCTCGGCCTTTTATGGCTACACCTTC. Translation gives CASSQGQTSAFYGYTF.

Here the CDR3 reads CASSRTGNGYTF. The DNA for the CDR3 is TGTGCCAGCAGCCGAACAGGGAATGGCTACACCTTC. This sequence joins TRBV4-2 and TRBJ1-2; TRBD1 is a possible D gene (6 bases). Trimming left V 4 bases short and J 6 bases short, with 9 bases between. The CDR3 spans 12 residues. CDR1 is LGHNA and CDR2 is YNFKEQ in the germline V gene.

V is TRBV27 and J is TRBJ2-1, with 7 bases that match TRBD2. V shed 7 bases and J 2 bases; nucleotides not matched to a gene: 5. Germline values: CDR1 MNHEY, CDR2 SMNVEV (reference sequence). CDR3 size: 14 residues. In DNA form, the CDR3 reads TGTGCCAGCACCTGGGGGGGACCCTACAATGAGCAGTTCTTC. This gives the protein CASTWGGPYNEQFF.

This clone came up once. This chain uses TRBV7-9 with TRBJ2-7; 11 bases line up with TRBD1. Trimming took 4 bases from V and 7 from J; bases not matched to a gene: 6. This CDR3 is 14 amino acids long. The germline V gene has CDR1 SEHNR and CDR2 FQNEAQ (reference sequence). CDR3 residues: CASSSGQGAGEQYF. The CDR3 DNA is TGTGCCAGCAGCTCTGGACAGGGGGCGGGGGAGCAGTACTTC.

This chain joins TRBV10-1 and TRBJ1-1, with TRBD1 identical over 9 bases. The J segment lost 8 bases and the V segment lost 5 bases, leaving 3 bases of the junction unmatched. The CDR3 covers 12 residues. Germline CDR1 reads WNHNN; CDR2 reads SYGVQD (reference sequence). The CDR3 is CASSFGQGEAFF. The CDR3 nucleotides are TGCGCCAGCAGTTTCGGACAGGGGGAAGCTTTCTTT.

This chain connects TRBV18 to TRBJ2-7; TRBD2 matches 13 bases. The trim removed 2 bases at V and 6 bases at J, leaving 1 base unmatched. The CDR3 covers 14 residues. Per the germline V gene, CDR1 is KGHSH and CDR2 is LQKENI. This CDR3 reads CASSPTSGGAEQYF. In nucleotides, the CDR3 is TGTGCCAGCTCACCAACTAGCGGGGGGGCCGAGCAGTACTTC.

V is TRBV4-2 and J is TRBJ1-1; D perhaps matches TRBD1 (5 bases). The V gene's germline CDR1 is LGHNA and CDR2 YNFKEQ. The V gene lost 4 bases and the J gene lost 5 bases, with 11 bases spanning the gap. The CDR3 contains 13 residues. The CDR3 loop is CASSLRQSTEAFF. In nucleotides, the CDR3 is TGTGCCAGCAGCCTAAGACAGAGTACTGAAGCTTTCTTT.

In DNA, the CDR3 is TGCGCCAGCTTCGTTATAGCGGGAGCGGAATACAATGAGCAGTTCTTC. Its protein is CASFVIAGAEYNEQFF. The gene calls are TRBV5-1 and TRBJ2-1; 9 bases fit TRBD2. The CDR3 has 16 amino acids. V trimming: 7 bases; J trimming: 4 bases; junction bases outside the gene matches: 12. The germline V gene has CDR1 SGHRS and CDR2 YFSETQ.

The CDR3 sequence is CAWSFGQGGEQYF. The CDR3 DNA follows: TGTGCCTGGAGTTTTGGACAGGGAGGCGAGCAGTACTTC. The chain employs TRBV30 and TRBJ2-7; 8 nucleotides align to TRBD1. V gave up 2 bases and J gave up 6 bases; unmatched junction bases: 6. The CDR3 has 13 amino acids. Germline loops: CDR1 GTSNPN, CDR2 SVGIG (reference sequence).

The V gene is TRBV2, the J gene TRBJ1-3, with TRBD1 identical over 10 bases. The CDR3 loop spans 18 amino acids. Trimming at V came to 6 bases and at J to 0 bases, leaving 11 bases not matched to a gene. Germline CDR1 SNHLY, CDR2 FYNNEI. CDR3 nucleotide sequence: TGTGCCAGCAGACCGGGACAGGGGAACCCTTACTCTGGAAACACCATATATTTT. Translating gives CASRPGQGNPYSGNTIYF. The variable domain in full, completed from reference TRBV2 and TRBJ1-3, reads EPEVTQTPSHQVTQMGQEVILRCVPISNHLYFYWYRQILGQKVEFLVSFYNNEISEKSEIFDDQFSVERPDGSNFTLKIRSTKLEDSAMYFCASRPGQGNPYSGNTIYFGEGSWLTVV.

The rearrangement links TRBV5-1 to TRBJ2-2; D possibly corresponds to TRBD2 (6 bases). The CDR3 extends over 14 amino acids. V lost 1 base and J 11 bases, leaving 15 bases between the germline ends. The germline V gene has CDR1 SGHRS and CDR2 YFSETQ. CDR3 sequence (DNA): TGCGCCAGCAGCTTGTTCGGGAGCCACCACGAGCTGTTTTTT. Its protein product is CASSLFGSHHELFF.

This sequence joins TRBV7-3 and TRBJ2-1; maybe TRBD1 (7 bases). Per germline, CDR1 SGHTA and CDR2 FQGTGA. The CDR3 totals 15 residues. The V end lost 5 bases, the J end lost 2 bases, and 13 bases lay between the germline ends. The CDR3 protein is CASSKQGTPYNEQFF. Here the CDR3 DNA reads TGTGCCAGCAGCAAACAGGGGACTCCCTACAATGAGCAGTTCTTC.

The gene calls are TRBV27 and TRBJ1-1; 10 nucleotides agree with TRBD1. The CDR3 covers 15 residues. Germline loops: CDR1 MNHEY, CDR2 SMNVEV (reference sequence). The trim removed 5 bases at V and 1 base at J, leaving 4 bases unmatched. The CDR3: CASSPRTGGNTEAFF. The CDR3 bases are TGTGCCAGCAGTCCCAGGACAGGGGGGAACACTGAAGCTTTCTTT.

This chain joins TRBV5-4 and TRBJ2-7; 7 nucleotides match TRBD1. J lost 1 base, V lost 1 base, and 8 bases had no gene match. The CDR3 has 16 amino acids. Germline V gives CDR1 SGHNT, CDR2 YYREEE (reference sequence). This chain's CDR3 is CASSLLGSGQSYEQYF. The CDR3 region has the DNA TGTGCCAGCAGCTTGCTCGGTTCGGGACAGTCCTACGAGCAGTACTTC.

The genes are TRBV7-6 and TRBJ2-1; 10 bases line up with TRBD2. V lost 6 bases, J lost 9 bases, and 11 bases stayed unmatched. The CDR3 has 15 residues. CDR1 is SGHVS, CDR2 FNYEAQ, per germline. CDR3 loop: CASSSPGLATAEQFF. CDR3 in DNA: TGTGCCAGCAGTTCCCCGGGACTAGCGACGGCTGAGCAGTTCTTC.

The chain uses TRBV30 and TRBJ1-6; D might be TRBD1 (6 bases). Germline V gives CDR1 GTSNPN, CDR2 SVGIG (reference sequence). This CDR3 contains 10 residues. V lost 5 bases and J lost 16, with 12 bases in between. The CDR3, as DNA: TGTGCCTGGGGGGAGACAGGACTCCACTTT. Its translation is CAWGETGLHF.

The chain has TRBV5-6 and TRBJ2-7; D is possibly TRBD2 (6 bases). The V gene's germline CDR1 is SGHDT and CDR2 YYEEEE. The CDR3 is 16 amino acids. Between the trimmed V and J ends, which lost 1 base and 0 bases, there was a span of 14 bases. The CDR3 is CASSLLDGSRSYEQYF. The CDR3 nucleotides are TGTGCCAGCAGCTTGCTCGACGGGAGTCGCTCCTACGAGCAGTACTTC.

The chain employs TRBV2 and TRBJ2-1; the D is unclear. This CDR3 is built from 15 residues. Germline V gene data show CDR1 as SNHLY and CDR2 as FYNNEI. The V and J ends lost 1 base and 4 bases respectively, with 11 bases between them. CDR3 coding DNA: TGTGCCAGCAGTGAAGGGGCTGTCATTTACAATGAGCAGTTCTTC. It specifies CASSEGAVIYNEQFF.

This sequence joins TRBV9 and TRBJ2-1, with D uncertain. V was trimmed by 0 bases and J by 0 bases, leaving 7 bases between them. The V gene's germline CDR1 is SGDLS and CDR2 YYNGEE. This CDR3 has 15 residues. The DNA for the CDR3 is TGTGCCAGCAGCGTAGACATTGGCTCCTACAATGAGCAGTTCTTC. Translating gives CASSVDIGSYNEQFF.

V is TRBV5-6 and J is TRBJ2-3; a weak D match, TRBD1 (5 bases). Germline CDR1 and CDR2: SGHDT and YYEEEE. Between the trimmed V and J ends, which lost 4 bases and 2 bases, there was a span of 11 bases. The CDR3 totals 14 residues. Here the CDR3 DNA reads TGTGCCAGCAGCCCCAGGGTGATCACAGATACGCAGTATTTT. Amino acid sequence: CASSPRVITDTQYF.

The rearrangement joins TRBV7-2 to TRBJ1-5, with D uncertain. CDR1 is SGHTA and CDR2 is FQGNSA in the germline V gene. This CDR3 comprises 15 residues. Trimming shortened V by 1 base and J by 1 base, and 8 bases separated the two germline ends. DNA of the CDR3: TGTGCCAGCAGCTTAGGGCCAAGAAGCAATCAGCCCCAGCATTTT. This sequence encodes CASSLGPRSNQPQHF.

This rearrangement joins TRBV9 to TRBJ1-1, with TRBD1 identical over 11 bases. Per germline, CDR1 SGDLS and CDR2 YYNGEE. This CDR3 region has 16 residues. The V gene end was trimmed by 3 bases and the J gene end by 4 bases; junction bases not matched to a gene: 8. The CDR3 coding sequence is TGTGCCAGCAGCGCCGGACAGGGGGCTTGGGGCACTGAAGCTTTCTTT. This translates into CASSAGQGAWGTEAFF.

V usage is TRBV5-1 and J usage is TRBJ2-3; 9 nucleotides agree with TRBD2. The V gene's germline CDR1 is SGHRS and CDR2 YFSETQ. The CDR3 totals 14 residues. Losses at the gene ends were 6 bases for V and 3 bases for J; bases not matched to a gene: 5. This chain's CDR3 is CASTPLAGTDTQYF. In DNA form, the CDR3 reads TGCGCCAGCACCCCGCTAGCGGGAACAGATACGCAGTATTTT.

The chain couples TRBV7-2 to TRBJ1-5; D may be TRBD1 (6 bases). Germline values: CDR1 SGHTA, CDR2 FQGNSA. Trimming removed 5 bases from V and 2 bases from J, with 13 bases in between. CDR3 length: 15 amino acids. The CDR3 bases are TGTGCCAGCAGCGAAACAGGGTTAGGCAATCAGCCCCAGCATTTT. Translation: CASSETGLGNQPQHF.